The 2 T cell receptor beta chains in this list originate from one sample, sequenced in a study of blood T cell repertoires in COVID-19. Here immunoSEQ multiplex PCR was the method, and the copy in TCRdb shows in-frame clones only, minus some. The sample has fewer than 250,000 clones, around 83% seen once. Sequencing was performed on peripheral blood. Receptors were obtained from a woman in her 50s with acute or convalescent COVID-19.

The J gene is TRBJ1-2, the V gene TRBV24-1, with D maybe TRBD1 (5 bases). Per germline, CDR1 KGHDR and CDR2 SFDVKD. The CDR3 is 14 residues long. Trimming shortened V by 0 bases and J by 6 bases, and 10 bases separated the two germline ends. CDR3 DNA sequence: TGTGCCACCAGTGATTTGGTAGGCAGGGATGGCTACACCTTC. This sequence encodes CATSDLVGRDGYTF.

The chain couples TRBV10-2 to TRBJ2-1; TRBD2 agrees at 8 bases. The CDR3 is 16 amino acids. CDR1 and CDR2 from the germline V gene are WSHSY and SAAADI. Trimming at V came to 2 bases and at J to 6 bases, leaving 9 bases not matched to a gene. CDR3 DNA: TGCGCCAGCAGTGAGCAAGCGGGAGCGACTCTCAATGAGCAGTTCTTC. The encoded protein is CASSEQAGATLNEQFF.